This T cell receptor beta chain comes out of a study of shared clonotypes between healthy human individuals. Study-level findings and limits: Clonotypes not shared had lower generation probabilities than those common to all four donors. Clonotype sharing among donors, it was expected, would be affected by sequencing depth.

Measured with immunoSEQ multiplex PCR; TCRdb has only the in-frame clones, and not every one. Of 2.5 million or so clones listed, about 92% are singletons. Study donors comprised healthy, HIV-negative adults devoid of recent acute infection or vaccination. Naive CD4+ cells were CD45RA-selected; the remaining cells were memory. The germline CDR1 and CDR2 sequences are SGHAT and FQNNGV. V was clipped by 2 bases and J by 7 bases; unmatched bases: 2. The CDR3 runs to 13 residues. With respect to this clone: Antigen unknown.

This sequence joins TRBV11-2 and TRBJ1-5; TRBD1 matches 7 bases. The TCR comes from a man aged 18 to 35 in good health. Material for sequencing was naive CD4+ T cells sorted from blood. The subset: CD45RA+ positively selected. CDR3 nucleotide sequence: TGTGCCAGCAGCTTAACAGGGGACCAGCCCCAGCATTTT. This sequence encodes CASSLTGDQPQHF.